This TCR beta chain was captured by sequencing in a study of blood T cell repertoires in COVID-19. About the research overall: COVID-19 samples from acute and convalescent phases originated in the United States, Italy and Spain. From T cells, B-cell-depleted T cells, or PBMCs came the material, which was cDNA or gDNA.

The CDR3 sequence is 17 residues long. Germline trimming cut 5 bases from V and 4 bases from J; bases unmatched to any gene: 12. Germline V CDR1 and CDR2: MDHEN, SYDVKM. As handled by the study authors: Counts of nucleated cells, estimated from reference gene primer amplification, were obtained. Clones were sequenced by immunoSEQ multiplex PCR, and TCRdb holds only the in-frame ones, with some missing. V and J calls plus clone size are reproduced from that table; the DNA served to infer D and trimming. This sample yields roughly 130,000 clones, of which about 87% are seen a single time; approximately 3.3% belongs to the top ten.

The specimen was peripheral blood. The receptor was isolated from a woman in her sixties or seventies with acute or convalescent COVID-19. The chain carries TRBV28 and TRBJ2-5; 11 bases map to TRBD2. In DNA, the CDR3 is TGTGCCAGCAGTGGTGAGGTAGCGGGAGGGCGGAGAGAGACCCAGTACTTC. Encoded protein: CASSGEVAGGRRETQYF.